The rows below give T cell receptor beta chains drawn from one sample of a study of cytomegalovirus exposure and HLA in healthy donors. Sequencing was performed with immunoSEQ multiplex PCR; in TCRdb, only in-frame clones are kept and a portion is missing. The data hold about 160,000 clones, with roughly 81% observed a single time. Sequences were obtained from PBMCs. The source of these receptors is a man younger than 35 in good health and CMV-seropositive. CDR3s include the opening cysteine and the closing phenylalanine or tryptophan. Each record gives: D gene, clone size, V gene, J gene, CDR3 DNA, CDR3 protein. A D gene is named only where the DNA matches it firmly. Where a row states a size, it is once, few, many or the class of an expanded clone; other rows omit it.

NA	NA	TRBV5-8	TRBJ1-1	TGTGCCAGCAACCTTATGGCCGCAAGCGACACTGAAGCTTTCTTT	CASNLMAASDTEAFF
NA	NA	TRBV5-4	TRBJ1-2	TGTGCCAGCAGCTCGGGACTTTATGGCTACACCTTC	CASSSGLYGYTF
TRBD1	NA	TRBV5-4	TRBJ2-2	TGTGCCAGCAGCTCCGGACAGGCGAACACCGGGGAGCTGTTTTTT	CASSSGQANTGELFF
TRBD1	NA	TRBV19	TRBJ1-5	TGTGCCAGTGATCAGGGGGAGGTGATGAGCAATCAGCCCCAGCATTTT	CASDQGEVMSNQPQHF
TRBD2	few	TRBV2	TRBJ2-1	TGTGCCAGCAGGGTTAGCGGGGGAAGCTCCTACAATGAGCAGTTCTTC	CASRVSGGSSYNEQFF
NA	NA	TRBV11-3	TRBJ1-1	TGTGCCAGCACCACTACAGGGACTGAAGCTTTCTTT	CASTTTGTEAFF
NA	NA	TRBV18	TRBJ1-2	TGTGCCAGCTCACTTTTGACAGGAGAATATGGCTACACCTTC	CASSLLTGEYGYTF
TRBD2	NA	TRBV9	TRBJ2-1	TGTGCCAGCAGCACCACTAGCGCGCTCCGGGATGAGCAGTTCTTC	CASSTTSALRDEQFF
TRBD1	NA	TRBV6-6	TRBJ2-2	TGTGCCAGCGGATGGACAGGGGACACCGGGGAGCTGTTTTTT	CASGWTGDTGELFF
NA	NA	TRBV5-6	TRBJ2-5	TGTGCCAGCAGCGGAAAGGGACAATTGCTGGTAGAGACCCAGTACTTC	CASSGKGQLLVETQYF
NA	NA	TRBV5-1	TRBJ1-1	TGCGCCAGCGCGAGACAGGACTTAAACACTGAAGCTTTCTTT	CASARQDLNTEAFF
NA	once	TRBV6-1	TRBJ1-6	TGTGCCAGCAGTGAAGCGGGAGCTAATTCACCCCTCCACTTT	CASSEAGANSPLHF
TRBD2	NA	TRBV5-1	TRBJ2-5	TGCGCCAGCAGCCTACGGACTAGCGGGGGGGCCGGGGAGACCCAGTACTTC	CASSLRTSGGAGETQYF
NA	NA	TRBV9	TRBJ1-1	TGTGCCAGCAGCGTAGATGGCCAGGGTGGGACTGAAGCTTTCTTT	CASSVDGQGGTEAFF
TRBD2	NA	TRBV5-1	TRBJ2-3	TGCGCCAGCAGCTTGCTAACTAGCGGGGGTTACACAGATACGCAGTATTTT	CASSLLTSGGYTDTQYF
TRBD1	once	TRBV5-6	TRBJ2-7	TGTGCCAGCAGCATCGGGACAGGGGGCTACGAGCAGTACTTC	CASSIGTGGYEQYF
NA	NA	TRBV27	TRBJ2-7	TGTGCCAGCAGTTTATTCGGGGTCCACGAGCAGTACTTC	CASSLFGVHEQYF
TRBD1	NA	TRBV7-8	TRBJ2-1	TGTGCCAGCAGCTTAGCGACAGGGTCACGGTTCTTC	CASSLATGSRFF
TRBD2	once	TRBV4-3	TRBJ2-5	TGCGCCAGCAGCCAAGACCGGGACTACAACCAAGAGACCCAGTACTTC	CASSQDRDYNQETQYF
TRBD1	NA	TRBV7-2	TRBJ1-1	TGTGCCAGCAGCTCACGGGACAGGGGGCTTGCTTTCTTT	CASSSRDRGLAFF
TRBD2	NA	TRBV27	TRBJ2-7	TGTGCCAGCAGTTTTGACCCAGCGGGGGGTTCGAAGTACGAGCAGTACTTC	CASSFDPAGGSKYEQYF
NA	NA	TRBV18	TRBJ1-5	TGTGCCAGCTCAATGGGGATCAGGGATCAGCCCCAGCATTTT	CASSMGIRDQPQHF
NA	NA	TRBV9	TRBJ2-5	TGTGCCAGCAGCGTACAACCGCAAGAGGCCCAGTACTTC	CASSVQPQEAQYF
TRBD2	NA	TRBV5-1	TRBJ2-3	TGCGCCAGCAGCTTTGGGACTAGCGGACTAGATACGCAGTATTTT	CASSFGTSGLDTQYF
NA	NA	TRBV5-5	TRBJ1-1	TGTGCCGGACCGGGACTTTTGAACACTGAAGCTTTCTTT	CAGPGLLNTEAFF
TRBD1	NA	TRBV6-6	TRBJ2-1	TGTGCCAGCAGTTACTCAGGGGGCCCCTACAATGAGCAGTTCTTC	CASSYSGGPYNEQFF
TRBD1	once	TRBV9	TRBJ1-2	TGTGCCAGCAGCGTCGCCTCGGACAGGGCGGACTATGGCTACACCTTC	CASSVASDRADYGYTF
NA	NA	TRBV29-1	TRBJ2-6	TGCAGCGTTGAACTAGGGGTCTCTGGGGCCAACGGCCTGACTTTC	CSVELGVSGANGLTF
NA	NA	TRBV19	TRBJ2-5	TGTGCCAGTACCAACCTGAGGGGGGGAGTGGAGGCCCAGTACTTC	CASTNLRGGVEAQYF
TRBD2	NA	TRBV6-1	TRBJ2-3	TGTGCCAGCAGTGAAACAAGCGGGGGGGCTGGAGATACGCAGTATTTT	CASSETSGGAGDTQYF
NA	NA	TRBV2	TRBJ1-5	TGTGCCAGCAGTATTACGCAGGGAGGAGGGCAGCCCCAGCATTTT	CASSITQGGGQPQHF
NA	NA	TRBV4-1	TRBJ2-7	TGCGCCAGCAGCCAACCGGACAGCGCCTACGAGCAGTACTTC	CASSQPDSAYEQYF
NA	NA	TRBV9	TRBJ2-1	TGTGCCAGCAGCGTAGCCACCTACAATGAGCAGTTCTTC	CASSVATYNEQFF
TRBD1	NA	TRBV6-5	TRBJ1-6	TGTGCCAGCAGTGCTCTAAGGGGGCAACCCCTCCACTTT	CASSALRGQPLHF
NA	NA	TRBV10-3	TRBJ1-1	TGTGCCATCACCCAGGCACAGGGGAACACTGAAGCTTTCTTT	CAITQAQGNTEAFF
NA	few	TRBV19	TRBJ1-1	TGTGCCAGTAGTAATCCGGGAACCTCCGCTGAAGCTTTCTTT	CASSNPGTSAEAFF
NA	NA	TRBV6-5	TRBJ2-1	TGTGCCAGCAGTCCTCGTGGCGGGGCGAATGAGCAGTTCTTC	CASSPRGGANEQFF
TRBD1	once	TRBV7-9	TRBJ1-4	TGTGCCAGCAGCTTAGGGCAGGGGGCCGTTGAAAAACTGTTTTTT	CASSLGQGAVEKLFF
TRBD2	NA	TRBV11-3	TRBJ2-3	TGTGCCAGCAGCCCGACGACTAGCGGGGGGGCAGATACGCAGTATTTT	CASSPTTSGGADTQYF
TRBD1	few	TRBV4-3	TRBJ1-2	TGCGCCAGCAGCCAAGACGGGTGGCAGGGGGTTAACTATGGCTACACCTTC	CASSQDGWQGVNYGYTF
TRBD1	NA	TRBV27	TRBJ1-2	TGTGCCAGCAGGGGGGGACAGACCTATGGCTACACCTTC	CASRGGQTYGYTF
NA	NA	TRBV9	TRBJ2-1	TGTGCCAGCAGCGAGGGGGTCAAATACAATGAGCAGTTCTTC	CASSEGVKYNEQFF
NA	NA	TRBV29-1	TRBJ2-1	TGCAGCGTGGACGGGCGGGGAAGGGGCTCCTACAATGAGCAGTTCTTC	CSVDGRGRGSYNEQFF
NA	NA	TRBV7-3	TRBJ1-5	TGTGCCGGCCACGGACAGAGCAATTATAGCAATCAGCCCCAGCATTTT	CAGHGQSNYSNQPQHF